Below are 22 T cell receptor beta chains sequenced from a single sample in a study of early T cells in non-severe SARS-CoV-2 infection. Via MiXCR, TCRdb re-called the 5' RACE reads, giving one row per CDR3 protein. This repertoire shows tens of thousands of distinct CDR3 sequences, roughly a tenth found once; its top ten account for 5% to 6.5%. Sample: whole blood, taken at baseline. All receptors derive from an adult who was a healthcare worker with PCR-confirmed SARS-CoV-2 infection or an uninfected control (not recorded which).

This clonotype was seen more than once but under ten times. V is TRBV18 and J is TRBJ2-1; either TRBD1 or TRBD2 may fit D (5 bases each). CDR1 and CDR2 (germline): KGHSH, LQKENI. This CDR3 is 14 amino acids long. V was clipped by 3 bases and J by 3 bases, with 9 bases between them. The CDR3 is CASSPGRGYNEQFF. The CDR3 DNA follows: TGTGCCAGCTCACCGGGACGGGGCTACAATGAGCAGTTCTTC.

This clonotype was observed a few times. V and J are TRBV7-8 and TRBJ2-1; possibly TRBD2 for D (5 bases). Trimming took off 3 bases at V and 9 bases at J, with 15 bases between the two ends. Germline V gives CDR1 SGHVS, CDR2 FQNEAQ. The CDR3 loop spans 14 amino acids. The CDR3 DNA sequence: TGTGCCAGCAGCTTGGCGGGTCTTTCTCCTGAGCAGTTCTTC. Protein product: CASSLAGLSPEQFF.

This clonotype came up many times. V usage is TRBV6-1 and J usage is TRBJ2-1, with D possibly matching TRBD1 (6 bases). The CDR3 is 15 amino acids. The V gene lost 5 bases and the J gene lost 0 bases, with 11 bases spanning the gap. Germline-derived CDR1 and CDR2 are MNHNS and SASEGT. The CDR3 DNA follows: TGTGCCAGCAGTAGTGAGACAGGCTCCTACAATGAGCAGTTCTTC. It is translated as CASSSETGSYNEQFF.

Many counts were recorded for this clonotype. The rearrangement uses TRBV7-8 and TRBJ1-1, with D maybe TRBD1 (6 bases). Looked up from germline, CDR1 is SGHVS and CDR2 is FQNEAQ. There are 16 residues in the CDR3. Trimming removed 2 bases at V and 6 bases at J, with 19 bases between. As DNA, the CDR3 is TGTGCCAGCAGCTTAAGCCTTTTTGGACAGATTGCTGAAGCTTTCTTT. Residues: CASSLSLFGQIAEAFF.

This clonotype has just a few counts. The V call is TRBV11-2, the J call TRBJ2-7; D is uncertain. V was cut by 0 bases and J by 9 bases, with 21 bases left in between. The CDR3 runs to 16 residues. CDR1 and CDR2 (germline): SGHAT, FQNNGV. CDR3 region: CASSLELLVGLNWQYF. DNA of the CDR3: TGTGCCAGCAGCTTAGAGTTGTTAGTTGGTTTGAACTGGCAGTACTTC.

This clonotype was found a few times. The V and J genes are TRBV29-1 and TRBJ2-2; 9 bases map to TRBD1. Germline assignment: CDR1 SQVTM and CDR2 ANQGSEA. The CDR3 is 16 amino acids. Trimming at V came to 4 bases and at J to 4 bases, leaving 10 bases not matched to a gene. Here the CDR3 reads CSVATAGTGLTGELFF. The DNA of the CDR3 is TGCAGCGTTGCCACCGCTGGGACAGGGCTCACCGGGGAGCTGTTTTTT.

On this clonotype: One end of the junction is discordant with germline, which a read error may explain. This chain uses TRBV7-2 with TRBJ2-3; D ambiguous. Germline CDR1 and CDR2: SGHTA and FQGNSA. The CDR3 extends over 14 amino acids. CDR3 in amino acids: CASSFSRSTDAQYF. DNA for the CDR3: TGTGCCAGCAGCTTCTCTAGGAGCACAGATGCGCAGTATTTT.

This clonotype has a count of ten or more. The J gene is TRBJ2-7, the V gene TRBV2; D is uncertain. The germline CDR1 and CDR2 sequences are SNHLY and FYNNEI. The CDR3 length is 11 residues. V was pared by 5 bases and J by 2 bases, with 4 bases between. The chain's CDR3 is CASSPTYEQYF. CDR3 coding DNA: TGTGCCAGCAGTCCGACCTACGAGCAGTACTTC.

At least ten counts were recorded for this clonotype. The chain links TRBV27 to TRBJ2-7; the D gene is possibly TRBD1 (5 bases). The ends were cut back, 5 bases at V and 2 bases at J, with 19 bases in the middle. Germline V gene sequence: CDR1 MNHEY, CDR2 SMNVEV (reference sequence). This CDR3 spans 16 amino acids. The CDR3 reads CASSPLRRGGTYEQYF. Here the CDR3 DNA reads TGTGCCAGCAGTCCACTCCGTAGGGGCGGAACCTACGAGCAGTACTTC.

Ten or more counts support this clonotype. The chain employs TRBV29-1 and TRBJ1-4; 7 nucleotides agree with TRBD1. CDR1 is SQVTM and CDR2 is ANQGSEA in the germline V gene. V was pared by 5 bases and J by 2 bases, with 2 bases of the junction left unmatched. There are 13 residues in the CDR3. In DNA, the CDR3 is TGCAGCGTTAAACAGGGGACTAATGAAAAACTGTTTTTT. Residues: CSVKQGTNEKLFF.

The chain carries TRBV10-1 and TRBJ2-1; 7 nucleotides line up with TRBD2. Germline CDR1 and CDR2: WNHNN and SYGVQD (reference sequence). The ends lost 0 bases at V and 4 bases at J; junction bases unmatched: 3. The CDR3 sequence is 15 residues long. CDR3 sequence: CASSESPGLYNEQFF. The CDR3 DNA sequence: TGCGCCAGCAGTGAGTCTCCGGGACTATACAATGAGCAGTTCTTC.

The V and J genes are TRBV9 and TRBJ2-2; 9 nucleotides match TRBD1. Germline CDR1 SGDLS, CDR2 YYNGEE. The CDR3 runs 15 residues. J gave up 1 base and V 6 bases, and 4 bases lay outside the gene matches. Here the CDR3 DNA reads TGTGCCAGCACTCGACAGGGGGTGAACACCGGGGAGCTGTTTTTT. Its protein is CASTRQGVNTGELFF. Variable domain in full (rest from reference TRBV9 and TRBJ2-2): DSGVTQTPKHLITATGQRVTLRCSPRSGDLSVYWYQQSLDQGLQFLIQYYNGEERAKGNILERFSAQQFPDLHSELNLSSLELGDSALYFCASTRQGVNTGELFFGEGSRLTVL.

This clonotype turned up a few times. The chain couples TRBV30 to TRBJ1-6; TRBD1 matches 9 bases. Germline loops: CDR1 GTSNPN, CDR2 SVGIG (reference sequence). The J segment lost 7 bases and the V segment lost 1 base, leaving 5 bases of the junction unmatched. The length of the CDR3 is 15 residues. The CDR3 here is CAWSADRGRNSPLHF. In DNA, the CDR3 is TGTGCCTGGAGTGCGGACAGGGGACGGAATTCACCCCTCCACTTT. The complete variable domain, with remaining parts taken from reference TRBV30 and TRBJ1-6, reads SQTIHQWPATLVQPVGSPLSLECTVEGTSNPNLYWYRQAAGRGLQLLFYSVGIGQISSEVPQNLSASRPQDRQFILSSKKLLLSDSGFYLCAWSADRGRNSPLHFGNGTRLTVT.

The chain links TRBV5-1 to TRBJ1-1, with D possibly matching TRBD1 (5 bases). Per the germline V gene, CDR1 is SGHRS and CDR2 is YFSETQ. With 3 bases removed from V and 0 bases from J, the gap between germline ends came to 12 bases. The length of the CDR3 is 15 residues. The DNA of the CDR3 is TGCGCCAGCAGCTGGGGACCGCCGATGAACACTGAAGCTTTCTTT. Its protein product is CASSWGPPMNTEAFF.

This chain connects TRBV7-8 to TRBJ2-7, with TRBD1 matching 7 bases. This CDR3 contains 14 residues. V shed 2 bases, J shed 2 bases, and the junction held 3 bases outside the gene matches. From germline, CDR1 is SGHVS and CDR2 FQNEAQ. CDR3 amino acids: CASSLSGTAYEQYF. The DNA for the CDR3 is TGTGCCAGCAGCTTATCCGGGACAGCCTACGAGCAGTACTTC.

This rearrangement joins TRBV7-6 to TRBJ2-3, with D possibly TRBD2 on 5 matching bases. This CDR3 is built from 14 residues. V was cut by 2 bases and J by 2 bases, with 8 bases left in between. Germline CDR1 and CDR2: SGHVS and FNYEAQ. The CDR3 sequence: CASSLTGSTDTQYF. The CDR3 nucleotides are TGTGCCAGCAGCTTAACGGGGTCCACAGATACGCAGTATTTT.

The chain has TRBV7-2 and TRBJ1-3; a possible D gene is TRBD1 (5 bases). Trimming left V 3 bases short and J 2 bases short, with 8 bases between. CDR1 and CDR2 (germline): SGHTA, FQGNSA. The CDR3 sequence is 14 residues long. DNA of the CDR3: TGTGCCAGCAGCTTGCACAGGACTGGAAACACCATATATTTT. It translates to CASSLHRTGNTIYF.

This clonotype was seen many times. The chain couples TRBV20-1 to TRBJ2-1, with a tentative D call TRBD1 (5 bases). With 3 bases removed from V and 3 bases from J, the gap between germline ends came to 12 bases. Germline CDR1 and CDR2: DFQATT and SNEGSKA (reference sequence). This CDR3 comprises 14 residues. This chain's CDR3 is CSASLPRGYNEQFF. The DNA of the CDR3 is TGCAGTGCTAGCCTACCAAGGGGCTACAATGAGCAGTTCTTC.

This clonotype was counted only a few times. The chain combines TRBV30 with TRBJ1-1, with D possibly matching TRBD1 (5 bases). Germline V CDR1 and CDR2: GTSNPN, SVGIG (reference sequence). This CDR3 spans 11 amino acids. Trimming pared 1 base from V and 6 bases from J, leaving 6 bases between. The CDR3 sequence is CAWSGGAEAFF. In nucleotides, the CDR3 is TGTGCCTGGAGTGGGGGGGCTGAAGCTTTCTTT.

Here the CDR3 reads CASALAPGETQYF. CDR3 bases: TGTGCCAGCGCCCTAGCCCCGGGAGAGACCCAGTACTTC. V gene TRBV11-2 combines with J gene TRBJ2-5, with a tentative D call TRBD2 (5 bases). Germline loops: CDR1 SGHAT, CDR2 FQNNGV. V lost 8 bases, J lost 4 bases, and 14 bases lay in between. The CDR3 totals 13 residues.

This clonotype was counted between two and nine times. This rearrangement joins TRBV5-1 to TRBJ2-7; TRBD2 agrees at 12 bases. With V trimmed by 5 bases and J by 7 bases, 10 bases remained unmatched. The CDR3 spans 15 residues. Germline V gene data show CDR1 as SGHRS and CDR2 as YFSETQ. The CDR3 sequence is CASRPRLAGEWEQYF. The DNA of the CDR3 is TGCGCCAGCAGGCCACGACTAGCGGGAGAGTGGGAGCAGTACTTC.

The V gene is TRBV19, the J gene TRBJ1-5; a possible D gene is TRBD1 (5 bases). From germline, CDR1 is LNHDA and CDR2 SQIVND (reference sequence). V was trimmed by 5 bases and J by 4 bases, leaving 15 bases between them. CDR3 length: 15 amino acids. CDR3: CASSPSGTWNQPQHF. The CDR3 DNA is TGTGCCAGTAGTCCGAGCGGGACGTGGAATCAGCCCCAGCATTTT. Using reference TRBV19 and TRBJ1-5 for the parts outside the CDR3, the full variable domain is DGGITQSPKYLFRKEGQNVTLSCEQNLNHDAMYWYRQDPGQGLRLIYYSQIVNDFQKGDIAEGYSVSREKKESFPLTVTSAQKNPTAFYLCASSPSGTWNQPQHFGDGTRLSIL.